This T cell receptor (beta chain) appears in the sequencing data of a study of shared clonotypes between healthy human individuals. Study-level information: Donors consisted of two women and a few men between 18 and 49. A donor's plate count was three for CD4 naive and three for CD4 memory; CD8 naive had two and CD8 memory one. The study, taken as a whole, reports: Roughly 5% of naive CD4 clonotypes were common to a few donors. Larger richness was generally estimated for naive than memory subsets.

About this clone: What it binds is not known. This sample includes further DNA sequences coding for the same CDR3.

This CDR3 contains 14 residues. Germline CDR1 MNHEY, CDR2 SMNVEV (reference sequence). The ends lost 6 bases at V and 5 bases at J; junction bases unmatched: 3. The method was immunoSEQ multiplex PCR; TCRdb's version includes in-frame clones alone and lacks a portion of them. The sample contains about 110,000 clones, about two thirds of which appear only once. The source is a woman younger than 45 in good health. The rearrangement joins TRBV27 to TRBJ2-1; TRBD2 agrees at 11 bases. What was sequenced was memory CD8+ T cells sorted from blood. Subset reported: CD45RO+ cells pooled with CCR7-negative TemRA cells. The CDR3 sequence is CASSLGLADNEQFF. CDR3 in DNA: TGTGCCAGCAGCCTGGGACTAGCGGACAATGAGCAGTTCTTC.